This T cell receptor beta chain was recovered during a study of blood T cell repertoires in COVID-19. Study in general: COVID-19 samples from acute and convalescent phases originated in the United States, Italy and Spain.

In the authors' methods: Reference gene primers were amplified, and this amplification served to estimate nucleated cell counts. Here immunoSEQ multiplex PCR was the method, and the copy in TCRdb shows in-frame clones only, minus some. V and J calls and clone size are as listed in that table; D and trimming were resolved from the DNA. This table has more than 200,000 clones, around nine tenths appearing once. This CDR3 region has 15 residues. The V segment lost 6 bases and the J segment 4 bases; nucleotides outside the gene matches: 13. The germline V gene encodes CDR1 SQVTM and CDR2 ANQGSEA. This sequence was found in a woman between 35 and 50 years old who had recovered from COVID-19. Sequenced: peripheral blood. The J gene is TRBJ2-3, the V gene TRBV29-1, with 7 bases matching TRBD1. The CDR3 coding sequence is TGCAGCGTGAAGACAGGGTTCCTAGGTCCAGATACGCAGTATTTT. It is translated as CSVKTGFLGPDTQYF.